Listed below are T cell receptor beta chains from one sample, sequenced in a study of circulating and synovial CD4+ cells in juvenile arthritis. The assay was immunoSEQ multiplex PCR, and TCRdb's table has in-frame clones only and misses some. The sample holds tens of thousands of clones, 85% to 95% seen once. The specimen was CD4+ T cells from blood. Every receptor here comes from a human donor with juvenile idiopathic arthritis. Both conserved end residues are part of each CDR3.

V: TRBV7-9; J: TRBJ2-3; CDR3: CASSFSNRGRPDTQYF
V: TRBV7-2; J: TRBJ2-7; CDR3: CASSLGTGTSYEQYF
V: TRBV11-2; J: TRBJ2-1; CDR3: CASSLDPQTPGEQFF
V: TRBV25-1; J: TRBJ2-7; CDR3: CASTKKSSYEQYF
V: TRBV27; J: TRBJ2-3; CDR3: CASSLSRFPGVGTDTQYF
V: TRBV7-9; J: TRBJ2-2; CDR3: CASSLVEGTGELFF
V: TRBV15; J: TRBJ2-7; CDR3: CATSRNKGNYEQYF
V: TRBV20-1; J: TRBJ2-5; CDR3: CSASGGETQYF
V: TRBV19; J: TRBJ2-7; CDR3: CASSISGQASYEQYF
V: TRBV27; J: TRBJ2-1; CDR3: CATRTGGIYNEQFF
V: TRBV7-3; J: TRBJ2-3; CDR3: CASSPRGAHTDTQYF
V: TRBV30; J: TRBJ2-1; CDR3: CAWSSGLAVHNEQFF
V: TRBV18; J: TRBJ1-2; CDR3: CASSADRQDGYTF
V: TRBV27; J: TRBJ1-2; CDR3: CASRSTGGLYGYTF
V: TRBV6-5; J: TRBJ1-2; CDR3: CASTQGRSYGYTF
V: TRBV27; J: TRBJ1-5; CDR3: CASSFLQGAYSNQPQHF
V: TRBV30; J: TRBJ2-7; CDR3: CASSRGSYEQYF
V: TRBV18; J: TRBJ2-3; CDR3: CASSRGTGDTQYF
V: TRBV10-3; J: TRBJ2-7; CDR3: CAISSSVDYEQYF
V: TRBV19; J: TRBJ1-5; CDR3: CASTSDRVHQPQHF
V: TRBV7-3; J: TRBJ2-7; CDR3: CASSPLQGAYEQYF
V: TRBV15; J: TRBJ1-2; CDR3: CATSSFSGNYGYTF
V: TRBV10-2; J: TRBJ1-1; CDR3: CASSEQGATEAFF
V: TRBV19; J: TRBJ2-6; CDR3: CASSINTAALTGANVLTF
V: TRBV29-1; J: TRBJ2-2; CDR3: CSVSRDRGTGELFF
V: TRBV28; J: TRBJ1-2; CDR3: CASSRNRGTYGYTF
V: TRBV19; J: TRBJ2-7; CDR3: CASSIAGTGGFYEQYF
V: TRBV4-2; J: TRBJ2-7; CDR3: CASSLIVLVTEQYF
V: TRBV18; J: TRBJ1-1; CDR3: CASSGQLNTEAFF
V: TRBV6-1; J: TRBJ2-1; CDR3: CASSATYNEQFF
V: TRBV10-3; J: TRBJ2-7; CDR3: CAISESKVGQPYKFYEQYF
V: TRBV5-5; J: TRBJ1-3; CDR3: CASSLGWPGQGNTIYF
V: TRBV10-3; J: TRBJ1-3; CDR3: CAISALTGDGNTIYF
V: TRBV10-2; J: TRBJ2-7; CDR3: CASKVTSGEQYF
V: TRBV13; J: TRBJ1-3; CDR3: CASSSQQGLNTIYF
V: TRBV6-1; J: TRBJ1-5; CDR3: CASSPQGSRSQPQHF
V: TRBV18; J: TRBJ1-6; CDR3: CASSPQQGTDSPLHF
V: TRBV5-1; J: TRBJ1-4; CDR3: CASSLEGLANEKLFF
V: TRBV7-2; J: TRBJ2-3; CDR3: CASSSGGTSALDTQYF
V: TRBV30; J: TRBJ1-1; CDR3: CAWSTVSGAEAFF
V: TRBV7-9; J: TRBJ1-1; CDR3: CASSLTGNTEAFF
V: TRBV28; J: TRBJ2-7; CDR3: CASSSFRTSGSPYEQYF
V: TRBV5-1; J: TRBJ2-5; CDR3: CASSAGLIKETQYF
V: TRBV27; J: TRBJ2-7; CDR3: CASSPSAGRYEQYF
V: TRBV6-1; J: TRBJ1-2; CDR3: CASIGMAYGYTF
V: TRBV30; J: TRBJ1-2; CDR3: CAWSGVAGYTF
V: TRBV6-5; J: TRBJ2-5; CDR3: CATREETQYF
V: TRBV2; J: TRBJ2-1; CDR3: CASVTSGSSYNEQFF
V: TRBV28; J: TRBJ2-7; CDR3: CASKWDRYYEQYF